These 4 T cell receptor beta chains originate from one sample sequenced in a study of T cell responses to AZD1222 COVID-19 vaccine. Only in-frame clones appear in the TCRdb table, and some are missing; sequencing was by immunoSEQ multiplex PCR. The sample yields roughly 70,000 clones, over 75% seen once. Here the sequenced sample was peripheral blood, taken on day 0 of AZD1222 vaccination. The receptor source for this set is an adult in good health.

This clone was picked up a small number of times. The same CDR3 is also encoded by other DNA sequences in this sample. The V and J genes are TRBV5-1 and TRBJ2-1, with D perhaps TRBD2 (6 bases). With 3 bases removed from V and 2 bases from J, the gap between germline ends came to 9 bases. The CDR3 contains 14 residues. CDR1 is SGHRS and CDR2 is YFSETQ in the germline V gene. The CDR3 sequence is CASSSAGAYNEQFF. Written as DNA, the CDR3 is TGCGCCAGCAGCTCAGCGGGTGCCTACAATGAGCAGTTCTTC.

V usage is TRBV5-1 and J usage is TRBJ1-4; 7 bases align to TRBD1. Germline CDR1 reads SGHRS; CDR2 reads YFSETQ. This CDR3 has 14 residues. The junction had 0 bases not matched to a gene; V was cut back by 4 bases and J by 0 bases. CDR3 residues: CASSQGATNEKLFF. CDR3 in DNA: TGCGCCAGCAGCCAGGGGGCAACTAATGAAAAACTGTTTTTT.

The chain links TRBV9 to TRBJ2-1; D is undetermined. The CDR3 is made up of 14 amino acids. V was trimmed by 1 base and J by 4 bases, leaving 9 bases between them. Germline V lookup: CDR1 SGDLS, CDR2 YYNGEE. CDR3 loop: CASSVRLDYNEQFF. CDR3 nucleotide sequence: TGTGCCAGCAGCGTACGTCTGGATTACAATGAGCAGTTCTTC.

The chain is built from TRBV5-1 and TRBJ2-5; D not resolved. Germline CDR1 SGHRS, CDR2 YFSETQ. The V and J ends lost 0 bases and 1 base respectively, with 13 bases between them. The length of the CDR3 is 16 residues. The CDR3 sequence is CASSLGATTVQETQYF. As DNA, the CDR3 is TGCGCCAGCAGCTTGGGGGCCACAACGGTCCAAGAGACCCAGTACTTC.